What follows are 26 T cell receptor beta chains derived from one specimen sequenced in a study of blood T cell repertoires in COVID-19. Sequencing used immunoSEQ multiplex PCR; TCRdb keeps in-frame clones, though not all of them. The top ten clones hold 2% to 3% of a sample with fewer than 300,000 clones, approximately 89% of them seen once. The sample was peripheral blood. These receptors all stem from a woman aged 45-65 years with acute or convalescent COVID-19.

This clone has a single count. The chain links TRBV18 to TRBJ2-7; 7 bases are a match to TRBD2. The CDR3 sequence is 15 residues long. V gave up 1 base and J gave up 2 bases; unmatched junction bases: 5. Germline V gives CDR1 KGHSH, CDR2 LQKENI. The CDR3 here is CASSPQGGAAYEQYF. The CDR3 DNA is TGTGCCAGCTCACCACAGGGAGGGGCGGCCTACGAGCAGTACTTC.

This chain uses TRBV15 with TRBJ2-3; D is undetermined. The CDR3 has 15 amino acids. From germline, CDR1 is LNHNV and CDR2 YYDKDF (reference sequence). V was clipped by 3 bases and J by 0 bases, with 10 bases between them. The CDR3 here is CATSRAGGSTDTQYF. Written as DNA, the CDR3 is TGTGCCACCAGCAGGGCCGGCGGCAGCACAGATACGCAGTATTTT.

DNA of the CDR3: TGTGCCAGCAGCCTATTCAGGACAGACCACGATTCACCCCTCCACTTT. It encodes CASSLFRTDHDSPLHF. The V and J genes are TRBV7-6 and TRBJ1-6, with a weak D call TRBD1 (6 bases). Germline values: CDR1 SGHVS, CDR2 FNYEAQ. Trimming removed 5 bases at V and 8 bases at J, with 19 bases between. The CDR3 is made up of 16 amino acids.

The chain links TRBV2 to TRBJ1-1, with no clear D. Trimming took 8 bases from V and 0 from J, leaving 7 bases between them. Per the germline V gene, CDR1 is SNHLY and CDR2 is FYNNEI. This CDR3 region has 12 residues. CDR3 sequence reads: CASLKLNTEAFF. Here the CDR3 DNA reads TGTGCCAGCTTAAAGCTGAACACTGAAGCTTTCTTT.

The rearrangement joins TRBV6-5 to TRBJ2-6, with D perhaps TRBD1 (5 bases). This CDR3 is 15 amino acids long. Trimming took off 6 bases at V and 1 base at J, with 10 bases between the two ends. Germline CDR1 and CDR2: MNHEY and SVGAGI. As DNA, the CDR3 is TGTGCCAGCAGCGCAGGGTCGTCTGGGGCCAACGTCCTGACTTTC. Its translation: CASSAGSSGANVLTF.

The rearrangement joins TRBV4-3 to TRBJ2-3; 10 nucleotides align to TRBD2. The J segment lost 4 bases and the V segment lost 0 bases, leaving 4 bases of the junction unmatched. This CDR3 has 16 amino acids. CDR1 LGHNA and CDR2 YSLEER come from the germline V gene. This CDR3 reads CASSQDGLAGADTQYF. DNA of the CDR3: TGCGCCAGCAGCCAAGATGGGCTAGCGGGAGCAGATACGCAGTATTTT.

The chain is built from TRBV28 and TRBJ1-4; D is uncertain. CDR3 length: 13 residues. The V gene lost 5 bases and the J gene lost 6 bases, with 10 bases spanning the gap. Germline V gives CDR1 MDHEN, CDR2 SYDVKM. The CDR3 loop is CASSLRRDEKLFF. The CDR3 DNA sequence: TGTGCCAGCAGTCTGAGGCGAGATGAAAAACTGTTTTTT. The full variable domain, in which reference TRBV28 and TRBJ1-4 provide the parts outside the CDR3, is DVKVTQSSRYLVKRTGEKVFLECVQDMDHENMFWYRQDPGLGLRLIYFSYDVKMKEKGDIPEGYSVSREKKERFSLILESASTNQTSMYLCASSLRRDEKLFFGSGTQLSVL.

This clone appeared once. V is TRBV2 and J is TRBJ2-7, with D perhaps matching TRBD1 (5 bases). V was clipped by 7 bases and J by 6 bases, with 10 bases between them. Germline values: CDR1 SNHLY, CDR2 FYNNEI. This CDR3 contains 11 residues. The CDR3 reads CASNRGAEQYF. The CDR3, as DNA: TGTGCCAGCAATAGGGGCGCCGAGCAGTACTTC.

As regards this clone: An end of the junction differs from the germline gene, which may be a read error. The V and J genes are TRBV7-7 and TRBJ2-6, with 9 bases matching TRBD1. The CDR3 contains 17 residues. CDR1 is SSHAT, CDR2 FNYEAQ, per germline (reference sequence). CDR3 in amino acids: CASSPGQGNSGANVLTF. CDR3 DNA: TGTGCTAGCAGCCCTGGACAGGGGAATTCTGGGGCCAACGTCCTGACTTTC.

The V gene is TRBV6-5, the J gene TRBJ2-1; perhaps TRBD2 as D (6 bases). This CDR3 has 14 residues. The V end was cut by 5 bases, the J end by 8 bases, with 16 bases between. Germline-derived CDR1 and CDR2 are MNHEY and SVGAGI. CDR3 region: CASSTGLRWHEQFF. The CDR3 DNA follows: TGTGCCAGCAGTACGGGACTTAGGTGGCATGAGCAGTTCTTC.

This clone was observed a single time. V gene TRBV20-1 combines with J gene TRBJ1-6; tentative D call: TRBD1 (5 bases). The length of the CDR3 is 13 residues. With 3 bases removed from V and 7 bases from J, the gap between germline ends came to 10 bases. The V gene's germline CDR1 is DFQATT and CDR2 SNEGSKA (reference sequence). The DNA of the CDR3 is TGCAGTGCTAGTGGGGCTACGAATTCACCCCTCCACTTT. As protein: CSASGATNSPLHF.

The rearrangement joins TRBV15 to TRBJ1-2; TRBD1 is a possible D gene (5 bases). The CDR3 spans 18 residues. The V end was cut by 1 base, the J end by 0 bases, with 18 bases between. Germline-derived CDR1 and CDR2 are LNHNV and YYDKDF (reference sequence). The CDR3 bases are TGTGCCACCAGCAGAGCGGGAGAGGGGAGCCTTACTAACTATGGCTACACCTTC. Encoded protein: CATSRAGEGSLTNYGYTF.

V is TRBV6-2 or TRBV6-3 and J is TRBJ2-7; D may be TRBD1 (6 bases). Germline CDR1 reads MNHEY; CDR2 reads SVGEGT. This CDR3 is built from 12 residues. Trimming shortened V by 2 bases and J by 7 bases, and 9 bases separated the two germline ends. The CDR3 loop is CASSYDRREQYF. The CDR3 DNA reads as TGTGCCAGCAGTTACGACAGGCGGGAGCAGTACTTC.

The chain carries TRBV4-3 and TRBJ2-1, with D possibly being TRBD1 (6 bases). This CDR3 comprises 13 residues. The V gene lost 0 bases and the J gene lost 8 bases, with 8 bases spanning the gap. Germline CDR1 is LGHNA and CDR2 is YSLEER. The DNA for the CDR3 is TGCGCCAGCAGCCAAGATCACAGGGATGAGCAGTTCTTC. Protein sequence: CASSQDHRDEQFF.

The count of this clone is one. The rearrangement joins TRBV6-2 or TRBV6-3 to TRBJ1-1; weak D call: TRBD1 (6 bases). Per the germline V gene, CDR1 is MNHEY and CDR2 is SVGEGT. The CDR3 is 14 amino acids. Trimming shortened V by 2 bases and J by 5 bases, and 12 bases separated the two germline ends. The chain's CDR3 is CASSYRAGTTEAFF. Here the CDR3 DNA reads TGTGCCAGCAGTTACAGGGCAGGGACAACTGAAGCTTTCTTT.

The chain couples TRBV2 to TRBJ2-3, with TRBD2 identical over 9 bases. This CDR3 contains 14 residues. V shed 3 bases, J shed 4 bases, and the junction held 2 bases outside the gene matches. Germline V gives CDR1 SNHLY, CDR2 FYNNEI. CDR3 loop: CASSDLAGPDTQYF. The CDR3 DNA sequence: TGTGCCAGCAGTGATCTAGCGGGACCAGATACGCAGTATTTT.

V is TRBV4-2 and J is TRBJ2-1; TRBD2 agrees at 11 bases. V was clipped by 0 bases and J by 8 bases; unmatched bases: 6. Germline V gene lookup returns CDR1 LGHNA and CDR2 YNFKEQ. The CDR3 is made up of 16 amino acids. DNA for the CDR3: TGTGCCAGCAGCCAAGAATGGGTAGCGGGAGGGGATGAGCAGTTCTTC. It is translated as CASSQEWVAGGDEQFF.

The gene calls are TRBV4-1 and TRBJ1-1; D perhaps matches TRBD1 (6 bases). V was cut by 1 base and J by 5 bases, with 17 bases left in between. The germline gives CDR1 MGHRA, CDR2 YSYEKL. The length of the CDR3 is 16 residues. The CDR3 region is CASSQVAGARGTEAFF. The CDR3 DNA is TGCGCCAGCAGCCAAGTGGCAGGGGCTAGAGGGACTGAAGCTTTCTTT.

The chain uses TRBV19 and TRBJ1-5, with 7 bases fitting TRBD1. Per germline, CDR1 LNHDA and CDR2 SQIVND (reference sequence). The CDR3 contains 12 residues. With V trimmed by 10 bases and J by 4 bases, 4 bases remained unmatched. The CDR3 DNA reads TGTGCCATTCGACAGGGAAATCAGCCCCAGCATTTT. As protein: CAIRQGNQPQHF.

This chain joins TRBV7-8 and TRBJ2-3, with TRBD1 matching over 11 bases. From germline, CDR1 is SGHVS and CDR2 FQNEAQ. Trimming took 4 bases from V and 4 from J; bases not matched to a gene: 7. The CDR3 contains 16 residues. The CDR3 coding sequence is TGTGCCAGCAGCTCGGGGGACAGGGGGGAGGCAGATACGCAGTATTTT. Protein: CASSSGDRGEADTQYF.

This clone was recorded once. The chain is built from TRBV9 and TRBJ2-1; 8 bases are a match to TRBD2. The CDR3 extends over 15 amino acids. Trimming at V came to 0 bases and at J to 4 bases, leaving 3 bases not matched to a gene. CDR1 is SGDLS and CDR2 is YYNGEE in the germline V gene. The CDR3 sequence is CASSVELAVYNEQFF. The CDR3 DNA follows: TGTGCCAGCAGCGTAGAACTAGCGGTTTACAATGAGCAGTTCTTC.

This chain links TRBV19 with TRBJ1-1, with D perhaps TRBD1 (5 bases). CDR1 and CDR2 (germline): LNHDA, SQIVND (reference sequence). Trimming shortened V by 2 bases and J by 1 base, and 5 bases separated the two germline ends. The length of the CDR3 is 13 residues. CDR3: CASSITGNTEAFF. The CDR3 DNA reads as TGTGCCAGTAGTATAACAGGGAACACTGAAGCTTTCTTT.

V is TRBV6-5 and J is TRBJ2-7; D is perhaps TRBD2 (5 bases). The CDR3 contains 11 residues. Per germline, CDR1 MNHEY and CDR2 SVGAGI. CDR3 bases: TGTGCGGCGGGCAGCTCCTACGAGCAGTACTTC. The encoded protein is CAAGSSYEQYF.

This chain uses TRBV27 with TRBJ1-5; the D is unclear. From germline, CDR1 is MNHEY and CDR2 SMNVEV (reference sequence). The V and J ends lost 6 bases and 0 bases respectively, with 18 bases between them. This CDR3 contains 17 residues. DNA of the CDR3: TGTGCCAGCAGCGAACGATACCGGGGTTATAGCAATCAGCCCCAGCATTTT. It is translated as CASSERYRGYSNQPQHF.

The genes are TRBV29-1 and TRBJ2-6; D remains ambiguous. Germline assignment: CDR1 SQVTM and CDR2 ANQGSEA. Trimming removed 5 bases from V and 9 bases from J, with 20 bases in between. The CDR3 is 15 residues long. CDR3 DNA sequence: TGCAGCGTTTTGACGCGGCTAGATCTAGGCAACGTCCTGACTTTC. Amino acid sequence: CSVLTRLDLGNVLTF.

The chain uses TRBV2 and TRBJ2-3; 9 bases are shared with TRBD1. Germline lookup yields CDR1 SNHLY and CDR2 FYNNEI. Unmatched junction bases numbered 5, after V lost 10 bases and J lost 0 bases. The CDR3 sequence is 14 residues long. The CDR3 protein is CATRDRASTDTQYF. Written as DNA, the CDR3 is TGTGCCACCCGGGACAGGGCTAGCACAGATACGCAGTATTTT.